The 14 T cell receptor beta chains given below trace back to one sample, sequenced in a study of cytomegalovirus exposure and HLA in healthy donors. 13 Jbeta primers and 60 Vbeta primers were used for the PCR. The table came from immunoSEQ multiplex PCR; TCRdb's copy has only in-frame clones and leaves some out. The sample records roughly 170,000 clones, around 75% being singletons. The sample taken for sequencing was PBMCs. The source of these receptors is a female donor in good health and CMV-seronegative.

This chain uses TRBV18 with TRBJ2-4; 8 nucleotides match TRBD2. The V gene end was trimmed by 6 bases and the J gene end by 1 base; junction bases not matched to a gene: 8. Germline CDR1 KGHSH, CDR2 LQKENI. The CDR3 totals 16 residues. In nucleotides, the CDR3 is TGTGCCAGCTCGCTTACTAGCGGCCGGGCCAAAAACATTCAGTACTTC. Translated, it gives CASSLTSGRAKNIQYF.

The DNA of the CDR3 is TGTGCCAGCAGTTTACGCCCCTCGGGACTAGCGGGAGCCTACGAGCAGTACTTC. This translates into CASSLRPSGLAGAYEQYF. The chain carries TRBV28 and TRBJ2-7; TRBD2 matches 14 bases. CDR1 MDHEN and CDR2 SYDVKM come from the germline V gene. The V gene end was trimmed by 2 bases and the J gene end by 2 bases; junction bases not matched to a gene: 8. There are 18 residues in the CDR3. Filled out from reference TRBV28 and TRBJ2-7, the complete variable domain reads DVKVTQSSRYLVKRTGEKVFLECVQDMDHENMFWYRQDPGLGLRLIYFSYDVKMKEKGDIPEGYSVSREKKERFSLILESASTNQTSMYLCASSLRPSGLAGAYEQYFGPGTRLTVT.

The genes are TRBV28 and TRBJ2-5, with TRBD1 matching over 9 bases. Matching the DNA end better, TRBJ2-7 makes the J call doubtful. The CDR3 has 16 residues. Germline CDR1 reads MDHEN; CDR2 reads SYDVKM. CDR3 DNA: TGTGCCAGCAGTTCCCCTCCGGGACAGGGTCGCGTCGAGCAGTACTTC. Translation: CASSSPPGQGRVEQYF.

The chain has TRBV15 and TRBJ1-4, with 8 bases that match TRBD1. Looked up from germline, CDR1 is LNHNV and CDR2 is YYDKDF (reference sequence). This CDR3 spans 17 amino acids. The V segment lost 3 bases and the J segment 3 bases; nucleotides outside the gene matches: 9. This chain's CDR3 is CATSSAGTGDSNEKLFF. The DNA for the CDR3 is TGTGCCACCAGCAGCGCCGGGACAGGAGATTCTAATGAAAAACTGTTTTTT.

The chain has TRBV13 and TRBJ1-2; 8 bases are shared with TRBD1. Germline V lookup: CDR1 PRHDT, CDR2 FYEKMQ (reference sequence). Trimming at V came to 9 bases and at J to 4 bases, leaving 4 bases not matched to a gene. The CDR3 is 12 amino acids. The CDR3 spells CARDRGGYGYTF. DNA of the CDR3: TGTGCCAGAGACAGGGGAGGCTATGGCTACACCTTC. Together with reference TRBV13 and TRBJ1-2, the CDR3 gives the full variable domain: AAGVIQSPRHLIKEKRETATLKCYPIPRHDTVYWYQQGPGQDPQFLISFYEKMQSDKGSIPDRFSAQQFSDYHSELNMSSLELGDSALYFCARDRGGYGYTFGSGTRLTVV.

This clone was counted a single time. The chain has TRBV28 and TRBJ1-5; 8 positions match TRBD1. This CDR3 comprises 15 residues. Germline V CDR1 and CDR2: MDHEN, SYDVKM. V was clipped by 5 bases and J by 3 bases; unmatched bases: 6. CDR3 in amino acids: CASSPGTGFNQPQHF. DNA for the CDR3: TGTGCCAGCAGTCCAGGGACAGGTTTCAATCAGCCCCAGCATTTT.

The gene calls are TRBV6-5 and TRBJ2-7; 10 nucleotides line up with TRBD1. This CDR3 region has 14 residues. CDR1 is MNHEY and CDR2 is SVGAGI in the germline V gene. With 5 bases clipped from V and 4 bases from J, the junction kept 5 bases outside the gene matches. The CDR3 is CASSHGQGGYEQYF. The CDR3 nucleotides are TGTGCCAGCAGTCACGGACAGGGGGGGTACGAGCAGTACTTC.

The chain carries TRBV6-5 and TRBJ1-1; unclear D gene. The CDR3 runs 14 residues. V dropped 5 bases and J dropped 5 bases, with 15 bases sitting between them. Per the germline V gene, CDR1 is MNHEY and CDR2 is SVGAGI. The CDR3 reads CASSVPGTETEAFF. Written as DNA, the CDR3 is TGTGCCAGCAGTGTGCCAGGAACGGAAACTGAAGCTTTCTTT.

The rearrangement links TRBV6-6 to TRBJ1-3, with D possibly matching TRBD1 (6 bases). The CDR3 runs 14 residues. Germline assignment: CDR1 MNHNY and CDR2 SVGAGI (reference sequence). Trimming removed 6 bases at V and 0 bases at J, with 9 bases between. The CDR3, as DNA: TGTGCCAGCAGAACAGGGAGCTCTGGAAACACCATATATTTT. This translates into CASRTGSSGNTIYF.

The J gene is TRBJ2-7, the V gene TRBV5-1; a weak D match, TRBD2 (6 bases). Looked up from germline, CDR1 is SGHRS and CDR2 is YFSETQ. V was pared by 2 bases and J by 2 bases, with 11 bases between. This CDR3 has 14 residues. CDR3 in DNA: TGCGCCAGCAGCTTCTATGGGACTGCCTACGAGCAGTACTTC. Translated: CASSFYGTAYEQYF.

V is TRBV11-2 and J is TRBJ2-7, with TRBD1 matching over 11 bases. The germline gives CDR1 SGHAT, CDR2 FQNNGV. V lost 5 bases, J lost 6 bases, and 9 bases stayed unmatched. The CDR3 is made up of 15 amino acids. DNA for the CDR3: TGTGCCAGCAGCCGGACAGGGGGCGGGGGGGCCGAGCAGTACTTC. Its translation: CASSRTGGGGAEQYF.

The gene calls are TRBV4-1 and TRBJ2-7; D might be TRBD2 (5 bases). Trimming left V 1 base short and J 4 bases short, with 14 bases between. CDR1 and CDR2 (germline): MGHRA, YSYEKL. This CDR3 contains 15 residues. The CDR3, as DNA: TGCGCCAGCAGCCAAGGTCTCTCTAGCACTTACGAGCAGTACTTC. Amino acids: CASSQGLSSTYEQYF.

In this sample, this clone turned up a few times. The chain has TRBV5-6 and TRBJ2-5; D possibly corresponds to TRBD1 (5 bases). The CDR3 totals 15 residues. Germline CDR1 SGHDT, CDR2 YYEEEE. V lost 4 bases and J 2 bases, leaving 15 bases between the germline ends. CDR3 DNA: TGTGCCAGCAGCCAGCCCGAGACAGAGCAAGAGACCCAGTACTTC. Protein sequence: CASSQPETEQETQYF.

The rearrangement links TRBV4-3 to TRBJ1-2; D is unresolved. CDR1 LGHNA and CDR2 YSLEER come from the germline V gene. V lost 4 bases to trimming and J lost 0 bases, with 9 bases between them. The CDR3 is 14 amino acids. The CDR3 DNA follows: TGCGCCAGCAGCCTATCGTCAGCTAACTATGGCTACACCTTC. Translating gives CASSLSSANYGYTF.